The 27 T cell receptor beta chains below were found in one sample sequenced in a study of technical replicates of blood from a few donors. Here immunoSEQ multiplex PCR was the method, and the copy in TCRdb shows in-frame clones only, minus some. The repertoire has about 73,000 clones, around 93% of them found once; the top ten carry approximately 0.27%. Sequencing was carried out using T cells isolated from PBMCs. The receptors were gathered from a human donor in good health.

CDR3 sequence reads: CASSESRQPQHF. CDR3 nucleotides: TGCGCCAGCAGTGAGAGCCGACAGCCCCAGCATTTT. J is TRBJ1-5 and V is TRBV10-1; no definite D call. The CDR3 runs to 12 residues. Germline CDR1 and CDR2: WNHNN and SYGVQD (reference sequence). Deletions cut 2 bases from V and 7 bases from J, with 6 bases between.

The chain joins TRBV7-9 to TRBJ1-6; 7 bases line up with TRBD1. The CDR3 consists of 14 residues. The junction had 4 bases not matched to a gene; V was cut back by 3 bases and J by 8 bases. CDR1 and CDR2 (germline): SEHNR, FQNEAQ (reference sequence). The CDR3: CASSFTGVDSPLHF. CDR3 bases: TGTGCCAGCAGCTTTACAGGGGTGGATTCACCCCTCCACTTT.

The V gene is TRBV5-6, the J gene TRBJ2-5; the match to TRBD2 covers 8 bases. CDR3 length equals 16 residues. The germline gives CDR1 SGHDT, CDR2 YYEEEE. The ends lost 5 bases at V and 4 bases at J; junction bases unmatched: 13. The CDR3 reads CASSLDLAGPIETQYF. In nucleotides, the CDR3 is TGTGCCAGCAGTCTGGACCTAGCGGGCCCCATAGAGACCCAGTACTTC.

The chain has TRBV19 and TRBJ2-1, with 12 positions matching TRBD2. CDR1 is LNHDA and CDR2 is SQIVND in the germline V gene (reference sequence). The CDR3 sequence is 14 residues long. V shed 6 bases, J shed 7 bases, and the junction held 4 bases outside the gene matches. This chain's CDR3 is CASRLAGGENEQFF. The CDR3 DNA is TGTGCCAGTAGGCTAGCGGGAGGGGAAAATGAGCAGTTCTTC.

The chain has TRBV5-1 and TRBJ2-5; TRBD1 aligns across 8 bases. The V segment lost 2 bases and the J segment 4 bases; nucleotides outside the gene matches: 10. CDR3 length: 16 residues. From germline, CDR1 is SGHRS and CDR2 YFSETQ. CDR3 sequence (DNA): TGCGCCAGCAGCTTAACCGGACAGGGCAGGTCAGAGACCCAGTACTTC. Translation: CASSLTGQGRSETQYF.

The J gene is TRBJ1-1, the V gene TRBV4-1, with 7 bases aligning to TRBD1. Germline V gene data show CDR1 as MGHRA and CDR2 as YSYEKL. Trimming took 4 bases from V and 2 from J; bases not matched to a gene: 4. CDR3 length: 14 residues. Here the CDR3 reads CASSPQGGNTEAFF. DNA of the CDR3: TGCGCCAGCAGCCCCCAGGGGGGAAACACTGAAGCTTTCTTT.

This clone was seen once. This chain uses TRBV5-6 with TRBJ2-1; possible D gene TRBD1, 5 bases. Per the germline V gene, CDR1 is SGHDT and CDR2 is YYEEEE. Trimming stripped 2 bases from V and 0 bases from J, with 6 bases between. The CDR3 sequence is 14 residues long. The CDR3, as DNA: TGTGCCAGCAGCTTCGACAGCTCCTACAATGAGCAGTTCTTC. Amino acid sequence: CASSFDSSYNEQFF.

The chain is built from TRBV25-1 and TRBJ2-7; possible D gene TRBD1, 5 bases. The germline CDR1 and CDR2 sequences are MGHDK and SYGVNS. The CDR3 has 12 amino acids. Trimming left V 6 bases short and J 0 bases short, with 6 bases between. The CDR3 is CASRDTSYEQYF. The CDR3, as DNA: TGTGCCAGCAGGGACACCTCCTACGAGCAGTACTTC.

This clone has only one observation. The J gene is TRBJ2-3, the V gene TRBV5-1, with 9 bases identical to TRBD2. V dropped 4 bases and J dropped 4; count of bases not matched to a gene: 13. This CDR3 is 17 amino acids long. Looked up from germline, CDR1 is SGHRS and CDR2 is YFSETQ. Here the CDR3 reads CASSPQGSGSGADTQYF. DNA for the CDR3: TGCGCCAGCAGCCCCCAAGGTAGCGGGAGTGGAGCAGATACGCAGTATTTT.

V is TRBV5-4 and J is TRBJ2-7; 7 bases map to TRBD1. Germline V lookup: CDR1 SGHNT, CDR2 YYREEE (reference sequence). V dropped 4 bases and J dropped 2; count of bases not matched to a gene: 6. This CDR3 spans 14 amino acids. CDR3 protein: CASSPTGLAYEQYF. The CDR3 DNA sequence: TGTGCCAGCAGCCCGACAGGGCTTGCCTACGAGCAGTACTTC.

The gene calls are TRBV6-5 and TRBJ2-1; D is perhaps TRBD1 (7 bases). The V end lost 2 bases, the J end lost 7 bases, and 15 bases lay between the germline ends. Germline V gene sequence: CDR1 MNHEY, CDR2 SVGAGI. The CDR3 totals 15 residues. CDR3 sequence (DNA): TGTGCCAGCAGTTACCCGTCGACAGGGAGGAATGAGCAGTTCTTC. Protein sequence: CASSYPSTGRNEQFF.

The chain carries TRBV28 and TRBJ1-3, with 7 bases fitting TRBD1. Per germline, CDR1 MDHEN and CDR2 SYDVKM. The CDR3 is 16 residues long. Losses at the gene ends were 4 bases for V and 5 bases for J; bases not matched to a gene: 11. CDR3 loop: CASSSPARDSRNTIYF. In DNA form, the CDR3 reads TGTGCCAGCAGTTCCCCCGCCCGGGACAGTCGAAACACCATATATTTT.

The chain's CDR3 is CAWSLPGQGAKLDYGYTF. Here the CDR3 DNA reads TGTGCCTGGAGTTTACCGGGACAGGGGGCAAAATTGGACTATGGCTACACCTTC. The chain has TRBV30 and TRBJ1-2, with 12 positions matching TRBD1. The CDR3 has 18 residues. Trimming at V came to 2 bases and at J to 3 bases, leaving 13 bases not matched to a gene. The germline CDR1 and CDR2 sequences are GTSNPN and SVGIG (reference sequence).

This sequence joins TRBV27 and TRBJ1-4; 7 positions agree with TRBD1. CDR3 length: 16 residues. The J segment lost 7 bases and the V segment lost 5 bases, leaving 13 bases of the junction unmatched. CDR1 and CDR2 (germline): MNHEY, SMNVEV (reference sequence). Here the CDR3 reads CASSPMSTGTSEKLFF. The DNA for the CDR3 is TGTGCCAGCAGTCCTATGTCGACAGGGACGAGTGAAAAACTGTTTTTT.

The chain employs TRBV4-2 and TRBJ2-7, with 10 bases matching TRBD2. Losses at the gene ends were 5 bases for V and 1 base for J; bases not matched to a gene: 11. This CDR3 is built from 17 residues. Looked up from germline, CDR1 is LGHNA and CDR2 is YNFKEQ. In nucleotides, the CDR3 is TGTGCCAGCAGCGCAGACCTAGCGGGAGCTATATCCTACGAGCAGTACTTC. Protein product: CASSADLAGAISYEQYF.

In this sample, this clone turned up a few times. V and J are TRBV7-6 and TRBJ1-1, with D possibly TRBD1 on 5 matching bases. The V and J ends lost 5 bases and 4 bases respectively, with 11 bases between them. The CDR3 length is 13 residues. Germline lookup yields CDR1 SGHVS and CDR2 FNYEAQ. DNA for the CDR3: TGTGCCAGCAGCCCCAGGGTGACCACTGAAGCTTTCTTT. Protein product: CASSPRVTTEAFF.

V and J are TRBV29-1 and TRBJ2-7, with 8 bases aligning to TRBD1. The CDR3 contains 13 residues. Germline V gene lookup returns CDR1 SQVTM and CDR2 ANQGSEA. Germline trimming cut 6 bases from V and 4 bases from J; bases unmatched to any gene: 8. The chain's CDR3 is CSVLWGQVYEQYF. CDR3 sequence (DNA): TGCAGCGTCCTTTGGGGACAGGTATACGAGCAGTACTTC.

The CDR3 coding sequence is TGTGCCAGCAGCTCGAGCAGGGGACTAGCGGCCGGGGAGCTGTTTTTT. As protein: CASSSSRGLAAGELFF. This chain links TRBV7-7 with TRBJ2-2; 11 bases map to TRBD2. The CDR3 is made up of 16 amino acids. J was trimmed by 6 bases and V by 4 bases; bases with no gene match: 7. Per germline, CDR1 SSHAT and CDR2 FNYEAQ (reference sequence).

The chain joins TRBV6-1 to TRBJ1-1; D is unresolved. Germline CDR1 reads MNHNS; CDR2 reads SASEGT. V lost 8 bases, J lost 3 bases, and 4 bases lay in between. There are 10 residues in the CDR3. The CDR3 reads CASGHTEAFF. The CDR3, as DNA: TGTGCCAGCGGCCACACTGAAGCTTTCTTT.

The count of this clone is one. V and J are TRBV15 and TRBJ2-5; D is undetermined. The CDR3 extends over 15 amino acids. The V end was cut by 0 bases, the J end by 5 bases, with 13 bases between. Per the germline V gene, CDR1 is LNHNV and CDR2 is YYDKDF (reference sequence). CDR3 in amino acids: CATSRDVPVVETQYF. Written as DNA, the CDR3 is TGTGCCACCAGCAGAGATGTACCAGTGGTGGAGACCCAGTACTTC.

This chain joins TRBV25-1 and TRBJ2-1; TRBD2 aligns across 10 bases. The CDR3 consists of 13 residues. Germline trimming cut 7 bases from V and 8 bases from J; bases unmatched to any gene: 5. CDR1 and CDR2 (germline): MGHDK, SYGVNS. The CDR3 region is CASTAGGPYEQFF. The CDR3 DNA follows: TGTGCCAGCACAGCGGGAGGGCCCTATGAGCAGTTCTTC. Based on the CDR3 plus reference TRBV25-1 and TRBJ2-1, the full variable domain is EADIYQTPRYLVIGTGKKITLECSQTMGHDKMYWYQQDPGMELHLIHYSYGVNSTEKGDLSSESTVSRIRTEHFPLTLESARPSHTSQYLCASTAGGPYEQFFGPGTRLTVL.

The table lists this clone with a count of one. This rearrangement joins TRBV28 to TRBJ2-5, with 8 bases aligning to TRBD1. CDR1 and CDR2 (germline): MDHEN, SYDVKM. The CDR3 loop spans 14 amino acids. Germline trimming cut 3 bases from V and 4 bases from J; bases unmatched to any gene: 4. CDR3 coding DNA: TGTGCCAGCAGTTTGGCAGGGGGCGCAGAGACCCAGTACTTC. Translating it yields CASSLAGGAETQYF.

The V and J genes are TRBV10-2 and TRBJ1-6; 8 nucleotides line up with TRBD1. The CDR3 has 15 amino acids. Germline assignment: CDR1 WSHSY and CDR2 SAAADI. The J segment lost 5 bases and the V segment lost 2 bases, leaving 2 bases of the junction unmatched. The CDR3 sequence is CASSETGGNNSPLHF. The CDR3 DNA reads as TGCGCCAGCAGTGAGACAGGGGGGAATAATTCACCCCTCCACTTT.

The chain joins TRBV28 to TRBJ1-1; 9 bases line up with TRBD1. This CDR3 comprises 15 residues. V gave up 6 bases and J gave up 1 base; unmatched junction bases: 6. The germline gives CDR1 MDHEN, CDR2 SYDVKM. Here the CDR3 reads CASRPPGQGNTEAFF. The CDR3 nucleotides are TGTGCCAGCAGGCCCCCGGGACAGGGGAACACTGAAGCTTTCTTT.

This clone was detected only a few times. The chain employs TRBV12-5 and TRBJ1-6; no reliable D call. The CDR3 has 17 residues. Germline V CDR1 and CDR2: LGHNT, FRNRAP. Between the trimmed V and J ends, which lost 6 bases and 0 bases, there was a span of 15 bases. In nucleotides, the CDR3 is TGTGCTAGTGGCTCTCGACCGGGAAGCTCCTATAATTCACCCCTCCACTTT. It is translated as CASGSRPGSSYNSPLHF.

V is TRBV2 and J is TRBJ2-1; a weak D match, TRBD2 (6 bases). The CDR3 length is 14 residues. CDR1 and CDR2 (germline): SNHLY, FYNNEI. V was clipped by 3 bases and J by 4 bases, with 10 bases between them. Here the CDR3 reads CASSELAGYNEQFF. The CDR3 DNA follows: TGTGCCAGCAGTGAGTTGGCGGGATACAATGAGCAGTTCTTC. Full variable domain (missing parts from reference TRBV2 and TRBJ2-1): EPEVTQTPSHQVTQMGQEVILRCVPISNHLYFYWYRQILGQKVEFLVSFYNNEISEKSEIFDDQFSVERPDGSNFTLKIRSTKLEDSAMYFCASSELAGYNEQFFGPGTRLTVL.

V usage is TRBV6-4 and J usage is TRBJ1-2, with D perhaps matching TRBD1 (6 bases). The CDR3 length is 14 residues. The V gene lost 2 bases and the J gene lost 8 bases, with 15 bases spanning the gap. Germline V gene lookup returns CDR1 MRHNA and CDR2 SNTAGT. DNA for the CDR3: TGTGCCAGCAGTGACCGATCGGACAGTATCGGCTACACCTTC. Protein: CASSDRSDSIGYTF.